A single sample gave rise to the 27 T cell receptor beta chains below, sequenced in a study of T-cell reconstitution after alpha-beta-depleted transplantation in children. Unique molecular identifiers were used to barcode this TCRbeta library. TCRdb independently ran MiXCR on the PCR reads; one entry per CDR3 protein. Seen here are about 500,000 distinct CDR3 sequences, 32% observed once, and the top ten hold 2% to 2.5%. The sample in question was PBMCs from the stem cell graft donor, obtained from the stem cell graft. The receptors were gathered from a human donor who donated a stem cell graft to a child with aplastic anemia.

V gene TRBV29-1 combines with J gene TRBJ2-7; weak D call: TRBD2 (5 bases). CDR3 length equals 17 residues. Trimming pared 1 base from V and 3 bases from J, leaving 22 bases between. Germline V gene lookup returns CDR1 SQVTM and CDR2 ANQGSEA. In DNA, the CDR3 is TGCAGCGTTGAAGTAGTAAGGCCAGGAGGCAAAATCTACGAGCAGTACTTC. This encodes CSVEVVRPGGKIYEQYF.

V and J are TRBV28 and TRBJ1-1; TRBD1 is a possible D gene (5 bases). This CDR3 contains 14 residues. The V gene lost 4 bases and the J gene lost 2 bases, with 11 bases spanning the gap. CDR1 and CDR2 (germline): MDHEN, SYDVKM. The CDR3 nucleotides read TGTGCCAGCAGTTCGTTCGGGGCAAACACTGAAGCTTTCTTT. Residues: CASSSFGANTEAFF.

The rearrangement joins TRBV6-2 or TRBV6-3 to TRBJ2-7; possibly TRBD1 for D (5 bases). The germline gives CDR1 MNHEY, CDR2 SVGEGT. Trimming took off 6 bases at V and 6 bases at J, with 15 bases between the two ends. This CDR3 is 13 amino acids long. The CDR3 here is CASSRAYIGEQYV. CDR3 nucleotide sequence: TGTGCCAGCAGCAGGGCTTATATCGGCGAGCAGTACGTC.

This CDR3 is CASSYLRNTEAFF. DNA of the CDR3: TGTGCCAGCAGCTACCTTAGGAACACTGAAGCTTTCTTT. This chain joins TRBV7-2 and TRBJ1-1; D not resolved. The CDR3 is 13 amino acids. The ends were cut back, 4 bases at V and 1 base at J, with 7 bases in the middle. The germline gives CDR1 SGHTA, CDR2 FQGNSA.

This clonotype was counted between two and nine times. This chain links TRBV7-9 with TRBJ2-7, with D perhaps being TRBD1 or TRBD2 (7 bases each). Between the trimmed V and J ends, which lost 4 bases and 3 bases, there was a span of 19 bases. Germline-derived CDR1 and CDR2 are SEHNR and FQNEAQ (reference sequence). The CDR3 sequence is 16 residues long. The CDR3 reads CASSYSPGGALYEQYV. The CDR3 DNA is TGTGCCAGCAGCTACTCCCCAGGGGGGGCTCTCTACGAGCAGTACGTC.

In nucleotides, the CDR3 is TGTGCCAGCAGTTTACATCCAGCGGCACGAGCTCAGGACGAGCAGTACTTC. It yields the protein CASSLHPAARAQDEQYF. The V gene is TRBV27, the J gene TRBJ2-7; D perhaps matches TRBD2 (5 bases). Germline V gene lookup returns CDR1 MNHEY and CDR2 SMNVEV (reference sequence). Trimming cost V 2 bases and J 5 bases, with 22 bases left between them. The CDR3 sequence is 17 residues long.

The chain links TRBV10-3 to TRBJ1-1; a possible D gene is TRBD1 (5 bases). The CDR3 has 17 residues. V was clipped by 6 bases and J by 0 bases, with 20 bases between them. Germline V gene lookup returns CDR1 ENHRY and CDR2 SYGVKD. CDR3 loop: CAIRGGGWGEMNTEAFF. For the CDR3, the DNA is TGTGCCATCAGGGGGGGAGGTTGGGGGGAAATGAACACTGAAGCTTTCTTT.

For this clonotype: One end of the junction is discordant with germline, which a read error may explain. The chain couples TRBV7-2 to TRBJ2-3, with 7 bases identical to TRBD2. Germline assignment: CDR1 SGHTA and CDR2 FQGNSA. This CDR3 is built from 16 residues. The CDR3 protein is CASSVASGPNTDTQYF. For the CDR3, the DNA is TGTGCCAGCAGCGTAGCTAGCGGTCCAAACACAGATACGCAGTATTTT.

The chain links TRBV5-1 to TRBJ2-1, with 10 bases aligning to TRBD2. Looked up from germline, CDR1 is SGHRS and CDR2 is YFSETQ. With V trimmed by 0 bases and J by 8 bases, 14 bases remained unmatched. This CDR3 spans 18 amino acids. The CDR3 loop is CASSLAGLAGAGLDEQFF. The DNA of the CDR3 is TGCGCCAGCAGCTTGGCCGGCCTAGCGGGAGCGGGCCTCGATGAGCAGTTCTTC.

The chain has TRBV7-8 and TRBJ2-7, with D unclear. The V gene lost 4 bases and the J gene lost 5 bases, with 12 bases spanning the gap. The CDR3 consists of 13 residues. The germline V gene encodes CDR1 SGHVS and CDR2 FQNEAQ. CDR3 nucleotides: TGTGCCAGCAGCTCAAGGATAAGAAACGAGCAGTACTTC. Translation: CASSSRIRNEQYF.

In this sample, this clonotype turned up a few times. The chain has TRBV30 and TRBJ2-1; 7 bases are shared with TRBD2. Per the germline V gene, CDR1 is GTSNPN and CDR2 is SVGIG (reference sequence). This CDR3 has 14 amino acids. Germline trimming cut 1 base from V and 5 bases from J; bases unmatched to any gene: 5. The CDR3 loop reads CAWSGLAVNNEQFF. CDR3 DNA: TGTGCCTGGAGTGGGCTAGCGGTAAACAATGAGCAGTTCTTC.

The rearrangement uses TRBV6-4 and TRBJ1-2; D is undetermined. The CDR3 length is 13 residues. The germline V gene encodes CDR1 MRHNA and CDR2 SNTAGT. The ends were cut back, 0 bases at V and 4 bases at J, with 6 bases in the middle. CDR3 DNA: TGTGCCAGCAGTGACTCGGCAGGCTATGGCTACACCTTC. It encodes CASSDSAGYGYTF.

This chain uses TRBV11-3 with TRBJ2-6, with D perhaps TRBD1 (6 bases). V was clipped by 2 bases and J by 1 base, with 15 bases between them. Germline V gives CDR1 SGHNT, CDR2 YENEEA. CDR3 size: 18 residues. CDR3 sequence (DNA): TGTGCCAGCAGCTTATCAGCACAGGGTCGGTCTGGGGCCAACGTCCTGACTTTC. This translates into CASSLSAQGRSGANVLTF.

This clonotype was counted a few times. The V gene is TRBV7-8, the J gene TRBJ2-7; possibly TRBD2 for D (6 bases). V was shortened by 3 bases and J by 2 bases, with 11 bases between the two germline ends. The CDR3 has 14 amino acids. CDR1 and CDR2 (germline): SGHVS, FQNEAQ. CDR3 sequence: CASSFPGGAYEQYF. Written as DNA, the CDR3 is TGTGCCAGCAGCTTCCCCGGGGGTGCCTACGAGCAGTACTTC.

The CDR3 bases are TGTGCCAGTATGGGGAGGGAAGTAGTGACTGAAGCTTTCTTT. As protein: CASMGREVVTEAFF. The chain employs TRBV7-2 and TRBJ1-1; D is ambiguous. The CDR3 length is 14 residues. CDR1 and CDR2 from the germline V gene are SGHTA and FQGNSA. V was pared by 9 bases and J by 5 bases, with 19 bases between.

This chain uses TRBV6-2 or TRBV6-3 with TRBJ2-7; no clear D. V shed 2 bases and J shed 7 bases, with 18 bases lying between them. CDR1 is MNHEY, CDR2 SVGEGT, per germline. The CDR3 totals 15 residues. CDR3: CASSYQGSELGEQYV. For the CDR3, the DNA is TGTGCCAGCAGTTACCAAGGGTCTGAATTGGGTGAGCAGTACGTC.

This chain links TRBV11-1 with TRBJ2-4; TRBD2 is a possible D gene (6 bases). The germline V gene has CDR1 SGHAT and CDR2 FQDESV (reference sequence). Trimming took 1 base from V and 0 from J, leaving 22 bases between them. The CDR3 is made up of 20 amino acids. The CDR3 DNA follows: TGTGCCAGCAGCTTAGTTCCGGGAGCGGCTTCTGATATAGCCAAAAACATTCAGTACTTC. It specifies CASSLVPGAASDIAKNIQYF.

The chain recombines TRBV5-5 with TRBJ2-7; D unclear. Germline lookup yields CDR1 SGHKS and CDR2 YYEKEE (reference sequence). This CDR3 comprises 11 residues. V shed 4 bases and J shed 3 bases, with 5 bases lying between them. The CDR3 loop reads CASSNYYEQYV. The DNA for the CDR3 is TGTGCCAGCAGCAACTACTACGAGCAGTACGTC.

The chain recombines TRBV4-1 with TRBJ2-1; TRBD2 is a possible D gene (5 bases). This CDR3 region has 15 residues. Looked up from germline, CDR1 is MGHRA and CDR2 is YSYEKL. The V gene lost 0 bases and the J gene lost 8 bases, with 14 bases spanning the gap. CDR3 nucleotides: TGCGCCAGCAGCCAAGATGTGCCGCTAGCCCATGAGCAGTTCTTC. This encodes CASSQDVPLAHEQFF.

This clonotype was found a few times. V usage is TRBV29-1 and J usage is TRBJ2-3, with 10 bases lining up with TRBD2. V shed 3 bases and J 2 bases; nucleotides not matched to a gene: 8. Germline V gives CDR1 SQVTM, CDR2 ANQGSEA. This CDR3 is 16 amino acids long. The CDR3 DNA sequence: TGCAGCGTTGAGATGGCTAGCGGGGGTTCCACAGATACGCAGTATTTT. Translating gives CSVEMASGGSTDTQYF.

The gene calls are TRBV5-1 and TRBJ1-2; D perhaps matches TRBD1 (5 bases). The germline V gene encodes CDR1 SGHRS and CDR2 YFSETQ. V lost 0 bases and J lost 4, with 13 bases in between. The CDR3 has 15 residues. In DNA form, the CDR3 reads TGCGCCAGCAGCTTGGCGGGACCCAGCAGCTATGGCTACACCTTC. Translating it yields CASSLAGPSSYGYTF.

V gene TRBV7-2 combines with J gene TRBJ2-5; TRBD2 matches at 8 bases. Germline V CDR1 and CDR2: SGHTA, FQGNSA. The CDR3 extends over 16 amino acids. V lost 4 bases to trimming and J lost 1 base; unmatched junction nucleotides: 8. CDR3 protein: CASSSTGGARQETQYF. CDR3 in DNA: TGTGCCAGCAGCTCGACGGGGGGGGCGCGCCAAGAGACCCAGTACTTC.

The V and J genes are TRBV11-2 and TRBJ1-3; 7 nucleotides line up with TRBD1. V trimming: 5 bases; J trimming: 4 bases; junction bases outside the gene matches: 2. Germline V gene sequence: CDR1 SGHAT, CDR2 FQNNGV. CDR3 length equals 13 residues. The chain's CDR3 is CASSDRDGNTIYF. The CDR3 DNA reads as TGTGCCAGCAGCGACAGGGACGGAAACACCATATATTTT. The whole variable domain, filled in from reference TRBV11-2 and TRBJ1-3, reads EAGVAQSPRYKIIEKRQSVAFWCNPISGHATLYWYQQILGQGPKLLIQFQNNGVVDDSQLPKDRFSAERLKGVDSTLKIQPAKLEDSAVYLCASSDRDGNTIYFGEGSWLTVV.

This clonotype occurred a few times. This chain uses TRBV5-1 with TRBJ2-7; TRBD2 might be the D (5 bases). This CDR3 contains 15 residues. Germline V gives CDR1 SGHRS, CDR2 YFSETQ. V dropped 4 bases and J dropped 2 bases, with 16 bases sitting between them. The CDR3 reads CASSPSGLVTYEQYF. The CDR3 DNA is TGCGCCAGCAGCCCGTCAGGACTCGTCACCTACGAGCAGTACTTC.

The rearrangement links TRBV5-1 to TRBJ2-3; 11 bases agree with TRBD2. The CDR3 contains 16 residues. V shed 3 bases, J shed 2 bases, and the junction held 5 bases outside the gene matches. Germline values: CDR1 SGHRS, CDR2 YFSETQ. In nucleotides, the CDR3 is TGCGCCAGCAGCTCGACTAGCGGGGTAACCACAGATACGCAGTATTTT. This translates into CASSSTSGVTTDTQYF.

This clonotype was observed a handful of times. The chain is built from TRBV4-3 and TRBJ2-3; perhaps TRBD2 as D (6 bases). This CDR3 has 17 amino acids. V was trimmed by 0 bases and J by 2 bases, leaving 15 bases between them. Germline V CDR1 and CDR2: LGHNA, YSLEER. The CDR3 sequence: CASSQERIAANTDTQYF. The CDR3 DNA is TGCGCCAGCAGCCAAGAGAGGATAGCGGCTAACACAGATACGCAGTATTTT.

The rearrangement joins TRBV7-2 to TRBJ2-2, with a weak D call TRBD1 (5 bases). Germline-derived CDR1 and CDR2 are SGHTA and FQGNSA. The V gene lost 2 bases and the J gene lost 4 bases, with 8 bases spanning the gap. The CDR3 is 14 residues long. The CDR3 DNA is TGTGCCAGCAGCTTACTTGGGGCCACCGGGGAGCTGTTTTTT. Translation gives CASSLLGATGELFF.